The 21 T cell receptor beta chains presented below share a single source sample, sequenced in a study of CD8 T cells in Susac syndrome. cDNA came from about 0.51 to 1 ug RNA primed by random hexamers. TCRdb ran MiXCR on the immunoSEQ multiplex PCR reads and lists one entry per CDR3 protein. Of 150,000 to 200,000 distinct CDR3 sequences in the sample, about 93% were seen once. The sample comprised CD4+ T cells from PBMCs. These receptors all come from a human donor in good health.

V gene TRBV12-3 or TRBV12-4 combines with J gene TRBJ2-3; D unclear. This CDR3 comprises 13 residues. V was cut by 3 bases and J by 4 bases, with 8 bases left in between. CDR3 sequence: CASSFLSADTQYF. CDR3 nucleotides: TGTGCCAGCAGTTTTTTGAGCGCAGATACGCAGTATTTT.

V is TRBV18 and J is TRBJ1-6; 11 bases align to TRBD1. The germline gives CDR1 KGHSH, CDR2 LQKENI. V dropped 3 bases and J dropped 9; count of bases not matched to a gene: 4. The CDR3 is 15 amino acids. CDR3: CASSPGQGVGSPLHF. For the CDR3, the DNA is TGTGCCAGCTCACCGGGACAGGGGGTAGGTTCACCCCTCCACTTT.

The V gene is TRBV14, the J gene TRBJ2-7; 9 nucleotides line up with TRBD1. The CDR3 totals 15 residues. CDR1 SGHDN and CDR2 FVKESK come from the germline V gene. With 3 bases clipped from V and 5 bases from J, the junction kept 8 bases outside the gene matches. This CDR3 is CASSQTGTGSDEQYF. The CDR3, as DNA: TGTGCCAGCAGCCAGACCGGGACAGGGAGTGACGAGCAGTACTTC.

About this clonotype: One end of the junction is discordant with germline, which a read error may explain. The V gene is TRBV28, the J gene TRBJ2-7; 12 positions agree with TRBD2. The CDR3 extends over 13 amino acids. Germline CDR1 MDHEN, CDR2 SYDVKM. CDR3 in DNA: TGTGCCAGCAGCCCCGGACTAGCGGGGAACTACCAATTC. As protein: CASSPGLAGNYQF.

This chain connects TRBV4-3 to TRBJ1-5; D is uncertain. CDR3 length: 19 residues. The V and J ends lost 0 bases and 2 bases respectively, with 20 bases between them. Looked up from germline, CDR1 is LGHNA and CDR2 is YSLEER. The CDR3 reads CASSQEVWGGLDGNQPQHF. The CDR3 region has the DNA TGCGCCAGCAGCCAAGAGGTCTGGGGAGGGCTAGATGGCAATCAGCCCCAGCATTTT.

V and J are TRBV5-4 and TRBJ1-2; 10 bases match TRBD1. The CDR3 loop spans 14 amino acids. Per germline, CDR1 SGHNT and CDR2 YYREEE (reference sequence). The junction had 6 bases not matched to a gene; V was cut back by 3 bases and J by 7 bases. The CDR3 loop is CASSSAGQGSGYTF. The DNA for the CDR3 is TGTGCCAGCAGCTCGGCGGGACAGGGGTCTGGCTACACCTTC. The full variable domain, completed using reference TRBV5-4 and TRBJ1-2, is ETGVTQSPTHLIKTRGQQVTLRCSSQSGHNTVSWYQQALGQGPQFIFQYYREEENGRGNFPPRFSGLQFPNYSSELNVNALELDDSALYLCASSSAGQGSGYTFGSGTRLTVV.

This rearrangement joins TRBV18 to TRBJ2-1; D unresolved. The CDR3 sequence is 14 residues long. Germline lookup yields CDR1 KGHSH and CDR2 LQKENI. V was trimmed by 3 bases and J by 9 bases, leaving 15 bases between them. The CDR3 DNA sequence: TGTGCCAGCTCACCCGGCGCCGCGTACGGTGAGCAGTTCTTC. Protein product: CASSPGAAYGEQFF. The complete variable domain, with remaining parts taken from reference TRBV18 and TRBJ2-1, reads NAGVMQNPRHLVRRRGQEARLRCSPMKGHSHVYWYRQLPEEGLKFMVYLQKENIIDESGMPKERFSAEFPKEGPSILRIQQVVRGDSAAYFCASSPGAAYGEQFFGPGTRLTVL.

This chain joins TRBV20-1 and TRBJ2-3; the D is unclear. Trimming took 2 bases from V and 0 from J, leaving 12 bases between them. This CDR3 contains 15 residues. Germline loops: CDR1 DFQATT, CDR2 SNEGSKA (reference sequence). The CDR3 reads CSARSGPSSTDTQYF. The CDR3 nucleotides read TGCAGTGCTAGATCAGGACCCTCTAGCACAGATACGCAGTATTTT.

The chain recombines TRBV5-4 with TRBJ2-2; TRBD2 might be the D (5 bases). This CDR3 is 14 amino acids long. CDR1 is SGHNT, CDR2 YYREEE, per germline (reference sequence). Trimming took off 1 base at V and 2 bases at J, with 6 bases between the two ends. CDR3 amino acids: CASSLSGNTGELFF. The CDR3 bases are TGTGCCAGCAGCTTGTCGGGAAACACCGGGGAGCTGTTTTTT.

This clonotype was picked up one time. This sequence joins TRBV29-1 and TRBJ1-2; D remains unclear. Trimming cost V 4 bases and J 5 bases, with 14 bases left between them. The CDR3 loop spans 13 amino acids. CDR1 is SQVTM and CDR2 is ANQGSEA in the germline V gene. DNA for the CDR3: TGCAGCGTTGCTGATAGACCAGAGTATGGCTACACCTTC. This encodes CSVADRPEYGYTF.

The CDR3 coding sequence is TGTGCCAGCAGTTCTCGGACGGAAAATGAGCAGTTCTTC. This gives the protein CASSSRTENEQFF. This chain joins TRBV12-3 or TRBV12-4 and TRBJ2-1; no definite D call. This CDR3 contains 13 residues. V lost 4 bases and J lost 7, with 11 bases in between.

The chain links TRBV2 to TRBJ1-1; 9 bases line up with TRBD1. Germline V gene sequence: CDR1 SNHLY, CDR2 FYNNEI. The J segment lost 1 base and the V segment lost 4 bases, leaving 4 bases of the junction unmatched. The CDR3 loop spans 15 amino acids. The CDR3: CASSGNRGQNTEAFF. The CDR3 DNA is TGTGCCAGCAGTGGGAACAGGGGGCAGAACACTGAAGCTTTCTTT.

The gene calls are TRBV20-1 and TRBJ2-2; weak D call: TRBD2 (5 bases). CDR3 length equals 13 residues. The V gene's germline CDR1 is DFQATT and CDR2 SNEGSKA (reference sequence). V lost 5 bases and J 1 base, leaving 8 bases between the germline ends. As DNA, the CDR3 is TGCAGTGCTGATGAGGGGAACACCGGGGAGCTGTTTTTT. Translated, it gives CSADEGNTGELFF.

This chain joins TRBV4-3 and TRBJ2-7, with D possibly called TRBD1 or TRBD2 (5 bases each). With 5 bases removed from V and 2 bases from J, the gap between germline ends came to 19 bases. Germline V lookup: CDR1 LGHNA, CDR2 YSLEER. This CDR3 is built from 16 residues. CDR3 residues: CASSARDHLQTYEQYF. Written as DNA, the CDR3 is TGCGCCAGCAGCGCCCGGGACCACCTACAGACCTACGAGCAGTACTTC.

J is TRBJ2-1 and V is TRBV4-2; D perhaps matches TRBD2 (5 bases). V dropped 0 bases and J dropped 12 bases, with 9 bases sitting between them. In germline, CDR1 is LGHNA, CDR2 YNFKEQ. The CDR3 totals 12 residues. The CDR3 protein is CASSQDTSRQFF. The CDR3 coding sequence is TGTGCCAGCAGCCAAGATACTAGTAGGCAGTTCTTC.

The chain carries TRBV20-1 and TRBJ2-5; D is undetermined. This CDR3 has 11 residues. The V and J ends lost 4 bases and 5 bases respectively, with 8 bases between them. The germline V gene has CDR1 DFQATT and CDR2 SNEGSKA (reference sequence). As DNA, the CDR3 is TGCAGTGCTACCCGCCCGGAGACCCAGTACTTC. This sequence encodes CSATRPETQYF.

The CDR3 DNA reads TGCAGTGCGAACCACAGGGTATCGGATTCACCCCTCCACTTT. Encoded protein: CSANHRVSDSPLHF. The chain combines TRBV20-1 with TRBJ1-6; D perhaps matches TRBD1 (6 bases). Per the germline V gene, CDR1 is DFQATT and CDR2 is SNEGSKA (reference sequence). This CDR3 region has 14 residues. Trimming took off 6 bases at V and 8 bases at J, with 17 bases between the two ends.

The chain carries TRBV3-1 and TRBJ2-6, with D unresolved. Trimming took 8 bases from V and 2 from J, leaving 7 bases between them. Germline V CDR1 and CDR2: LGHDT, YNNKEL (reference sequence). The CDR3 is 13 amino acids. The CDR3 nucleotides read TGTGCCAGCGTCCGGACTGGGGCCAACGTCCTGACTTTC. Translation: CASVRTGANVLTF. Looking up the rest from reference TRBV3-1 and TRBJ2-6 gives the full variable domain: DTAVSQTPKYLVTQMGNDKSIKCEQNLGHDTMYWYKQDSKKFLKIMFSYNNKELIINETVPNRFSPKSPDKAHLNLHINSLELGDSAVYFCASVRTGANVLTFGAGSRLTVL.

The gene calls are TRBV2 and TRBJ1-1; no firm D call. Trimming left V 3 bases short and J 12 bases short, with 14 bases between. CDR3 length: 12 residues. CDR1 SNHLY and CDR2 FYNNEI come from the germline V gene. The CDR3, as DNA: TGTGCCAGCAGTGACTTGGCCAGAGGAACTTTCTTT. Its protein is CASSDLARGTFF.

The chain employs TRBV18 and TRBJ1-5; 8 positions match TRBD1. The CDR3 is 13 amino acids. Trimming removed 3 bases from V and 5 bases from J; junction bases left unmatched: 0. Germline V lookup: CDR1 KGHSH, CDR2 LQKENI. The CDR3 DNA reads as TGTGCCAGCTCACCGGACAGGGATCAGCCCCAGCATTTT. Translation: CASSPDRDQPQHF.

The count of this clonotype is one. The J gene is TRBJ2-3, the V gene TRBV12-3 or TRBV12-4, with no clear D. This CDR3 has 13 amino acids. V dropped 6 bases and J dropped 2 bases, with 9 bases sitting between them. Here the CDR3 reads CASRGRTTDTQYF. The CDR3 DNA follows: TGTGCCAGCAGGGGCAGAACCACAGATACGCAGTATTTT.